This T cell receptor (beta chain) was retrieved from a study of T cells after yellow fever vaccination. This clonotype was seen more than once but under ten times. No antigen is known for it. Study-level findings and limits: Subsequent to the booster, the majority of primary-vaccination clones reappeared (96% CD4, 88% CD8).

TCRdb reprocessed the 5' RACE reads with MiXCR, giving one entry per CDR3 protein. The sample has roughly 400,000 distinct CDR3 sequences; about 17% are singletons. The CDR3 has 16 residues. The V end was cut by 2 bases, the J end by 0 bases, with 12 bases between. The TCR comes from a man aged 18 to 35 who received the YFV17D yellow fever vaccine. The chain joins TRBV12-3 or TRBV12-4 to TRBJ2-3; maybe TRBD2 (6 bases). Sequenced here: PBMCs, sampled before the yellow fever booster vaccination. CDR3: CASSLSEGRSTDTQYF. CDR3 coding DNA: TGTGCCAGCAGTTTATCGGAGGGGAGAAGCACAGATACGCAGTATTTT.